Following are 19 T cell receptor beta chains from one sample sequenced in a study of T cells in Graves' hyperthyroidism and ophthalmopathy. The investigators amplified TCR beta CDR3 regions from RNA transcripts. The study used the HTBI primer set for a first-round RT-PCR of the TCR CDR3. TCRdb re-called the multiplex PCR reads with MiXCR, one entry per CDR3 protein. The repertoire consists of just over 550,000 distinct CDR3 sequences, with roughly 50% occurring once and the leading ten covering about 7.9%. The specimen sequenced was peripheral blood or thyroid tissue (not recorded which). Receptors were obtained from a woman aged 18 to 35 with Graves' hyperthyroidism.

This clonotype was counted a single time. V usage is TRBV7-9 and J usage is TRBJ1-6; 8 bases fit TRBD1. The germline V gene has CDR1 SEHNR and CDR2 FQNEAQ (reference sequence). Trimming cost V 8 bases and J 6 bases; bases outside gene matches: 6. This CDR3 region has 14 residues. The CDR3 sequence: CASVRQGINSPLHF. CDR3 DNA: TGTGCCAGCGTTCGACAGGGGATTAATTCACCCCTCCACTTT.

This clonotype was picked up many times. The gene calls are TRBV20-1 and TRBJ1-1; D not resolved. CDR3 size: 10 residues. V dropped 5 bases and J dropped 2 bases, with 3 bases sitting between them. Germline V gene lookup returns CDR1 DFQATT and CDR2 SNEGSKA (reference sequence). The CDR3 reads CSADNTEAFF. The CDR3 nucleotides are TGCAGTGCTGACAACACTGAAGCTTTCTTT.

As concerns this clonotype: A much larger clone differs from this one at a single base, so this may be a read error. The V gene is TRBV2, the J gene TRBJ1-3, with D unresolved. Germline V gives CDR1 SNHLY, CDR2 FYNNEI. CDR3 length: 14 residues. The CDR3 loop is CAGSDPISGNTIYF. The CDR3 bases are TGTGCCGGCAGTGACCCGATCTCTGGAAACACCATATATTTT.

This clonotype was counted only a few times. V gene TRBV3-1 combines with J gene TRBJ1-1; D is unresolved. The CDR3 loop spans 12 amino acids. Germline V gene data show CDR1 as LGHDT and CDR2 as YNNKEL (reference sequence). Trimming pared 5 bases from V and 2 bases from J, leaving 6 bases between. CDR3 sequence reads: CASSDINTEAFF. The CDR3 region has the DNA TGTGCCAGCAGCGATATAAACACTGAAGCTTTCTTT.

This clonotype was counted a few times. The chain combines TRBV20-1 with TRBJ1-4; no definite D call. This CDR3 is built from 13 residues. The ends were cut back, 5 bases at V and 3 bases at J, with 10 bases in the middle. Germline V CDR1 and CDR2: DFQATT, SNEGSKA (reference sequence). As DNA, the CDR3 is TGCAGTGCTTTGCTGACGGCTAATGAAAAACTGTTTTTT. Translation: CSALLTANEKLFF.

This clonotype was counted at least ten times. CDR3 nucleotides: TGTGCCAGCAGCTTAGTCAGGGGTGGCCACGAGCAGTACTTC. This encodes CASSLVRGGHEQYF. This chain links TRBV7-8 with TRBJ2-7; weak D call: TRBD1 (6 bases). The CDR3 is 14 amino acids. V was shortened by 1 base and J by 5 bases, with 12 bases between the two germline ends. Germline V gives CDR1 SGHVS, CDR2 FQNEAQ.

This clonotype was recorded at least ten times. The chain recombines TRBV13 with TRBJ1-5, with D tentatively TRBD1 (6 bases). V was trimmed by 5 bases and J by 7 bases, leaving 9 bases between them. The germline gives CDR1 PRHDT, CDR2 FYEKMQ (reference sequence). The CDR3 runs to 12 residues. The CDR3 protein is CASSNREQPQHF. DNA of the CDR3: TGTGCCAGCAGCAACAGGGAGCAGCCCCAGCATTTT.

This clonotype was observed a few times. The V call is TRBV24-1, the J call TRBJ2-7, with D perhaps TRBD2 (5 bases). Germline V gene data show CDR1 as KGHDR and CDR2 as SFDVKD. With 5 bases removed from V and 2 bases from J, the gap between germline ends came to 9 bases. The CDR3 is made up of 13 amino acids. DNA for the CDR3: TGTGCCACCAGTGCCCCCGGGGCCTACGAGCAGTACTTC. Protein: CATSAPGAYEQYF.

This CDR3 reads CSARDQGQPQHF. The CDR3 region has the DNA TGCAGTGCTAGAGACCAGGGACAGCCCCAGCATTTT. The gene calls are TRBV20-1 and TRBJ1-5; tentatively, D is TRBD1 (5 bases). CDR3 length: 12 amino acids. CDR1 and CDR2 (germline): DFQATT, SNEGSKA (reference sequence). V gave up 0 bases and J gave up 7 bases, with 7 bases separating them.

This clonotype was detected ten times or more. The chain joins TRBV7-9 to TRBJ1-6, with D uncertain. Germline CDR1 SEHNR, CDR2 FQNEAQ (reference sequence). The V gene lost 1 base and the J gene lost 6 bases, with 4 bases spanning the gap. The CDR3 covers 13 residues. This CDR3 is CASSLDSNSPLHF. The CDR3 DNA follows: TGTGCCAGCAGCTTAGACAGTAATTCACCCCTCCACTTT.

This clonotype appeared a few times. The chain has TRBV11-2 and TRBJ1-5; D remains unclear. The germline gives CDR1 SGHAT, CDR2 FQNNGV. V dropped 7 bases and J dropped 4 bases, with 17 bases sitting between them. The CDR3 consists of 15 residues. In nucleotides, the CDR3 is TGTGCCAGCACAGTGGGATATGGGCCGAATCAGCCCCAGCATTTT. Residues: CASTVGYGPNQPQHF.

The gene calls are TRBV6-6 and TRBJ2-1; 8 bases map to TRBD2. The DNA end lines up better with TRBJ2-7; the J call may be wrong. CDR3 size: 16 residues. The germline V gene has CDR1 MNHNY and CDR2 SVGAGI (reference sequence). The DNA for the CDR3 is TGTGCCAGCTTCCTGCGGGGGGAGGGCCCCTACAATGAGCAGTACTTC. It codes for CASFLRGEGPYNEQYF.

The sample holds many counts of this clonotype. V is TRBV29-1 and J is TRBJ2-5; 7 nucleotides match TRBD1. Trimming cost V 6 bases and J 0 bases; bases outside gene matches: 1. From germline, CDR1 is SQVTM and CDR2 ANQGSEA. This CDR3 comprises 12 residues. The CDR3 region is CSVGQNQETQYF. The CDR3 DNA sequence: TGCAGCGTGGGACAGAACCAAGAGACCCAGTACTTC.

This clonotype was found once. This sequence may be a read error, since a much larger clone differs from it by one base. The CDR3 ends on some other residue instead of the conserved phenylalanine or tryptophan, so this is likely a read error. CDR3 nucleotides: TGCGCCAGCAGCTTTAGGGTGAACACTGAAGCTTTCTCT. Its translation is CASSFRVNTEAFS. The J gene is TRBJ1-1, the V gene TRBV5-1; D call uncertain. Looked up from germline, CDR1 is SGHRS and CDR2 is YFSETQ. The CDR3 has 13 amino acids. V gave up 2 bases and J gave up 0 bases, with 5 bases separating them.

This clonotype was seen many times. The chain recombines TRBV15 with TRBJ2-2, with 8 bases identical to TRBD1. The germline V gene encodes CDR1 LNHNV and CDR2 YYDKDF (reference sequence). V trimming: 4 bases; J trimming: 5 bases; junction bases outside the gene matches: 6. CDR3 length: 15 amino acids. DNA for the CDR3: TGTGCCACCAGCAAGAGACAGGGGATGACCGGGGAGCTGTTTTTT. Residues: CATSKRQGMTGELFF.

The genes are TRBV7-2 and TRBJ2-5; D is ambiguous. CDR1 and CDR2 (germline): SGHTA, FQGNSA. The CDR3 consists of 19 residues. V dropped 5 bases and J dropped 4 bases, with 29 bases sitting between them. The CDR3: CASSQGIGQIAVDSETQYF. In DNA form, the CDR3 reads TGTGCCAGCAGCCAAGGAATCGGGCAGATCGCTGTCGATTCAGAGACCCAGTACTTC.

This clonotype was observed at least ten times. V usage is TRBV7-2 and J usage is TRBJ1-5; unclear D gene. Trimming pared 1 base from V and 5 bases from J, leaving 6 bases between. CDR1 SGHTA and CDR2 FQGNSA come from the germline V gene. This CDR3 comprises 13 residues. This CDR3 reads CASSLGAYQPQHF. The CDR3 DNA sequence: TGTGCCAGCAGCTTAGGGGCGTATCAGCCCCAGCATTTT. Complete variable domain (other parts from reference TRBV7-2 and TRBJ1-5): GAGVSQSPSNKVTEKGKDVELRCDPISGHTALYWYRQSLGQGLEFLIYFQGNSAPDKSGLPSDRFSAERTGGSVSTLTIQRTQQEDSAVYLCASSLGAYQPQHFGDGTRLSIL.

This clonotype was seen repeatedly, ten times or more. The gene calls are TRBV2 and TRBJ2-7; D uncertain. The V end lost 0 bases, the J end lost 3 bases, and 6 bases lay between the germline ends. This CDR3 contains 13 residues. Germline V gene lookup returns CDR1 SNHLY and CDR2 FYNNEI. In DNA form, the CDR3 reads TGTGCCAGCAGTGAAGCGACTTACTACGAGCAGTACTTC. Its protein product is CASSEATYYEQYF.

This chain joins TRBV7-9 and TRBJ1-5; weak D call: TRBD1 (5 bases). Trimming left V 8 bases short and J 3 bases short, with 11 bases between. This CDR3 spans 13 amino acids. Germline-derived CDR1 and CDR2 are SEHNR and FQNEAQ (reference sequence). The CDR3 protein is CASDAGHNQPQHF. CDR3 DNA: TGTGCCAGCGACGCAGGGCACAATCAGCCCCAGCATTTT.